These T cell receptor beta chains were read from a single sample in a study of CD8 T cells in Susac syndrome. TCRdb re-analysed the immunoSEQ multiplex PCR reads in MiXCR, keeping a single row per CDR3 protein. The sample has around 180,000 distinct CDR3 sequences, 93% seen once. The sequenced material came from CD4+ T cells from PBMCs. These receptors were obtained from a human donor with multiple sclerosis. CDR3s include the opening cysteine and the closing phenylalanine or tryptophan. A D gene is named only where the DNA matches it firmly. Only some rows state a clone size, as once, few, many or a class for expanded clones.

>NA|TRBV27|NA|TRBJ1-1
TGTGCCAGCAGTTTTGAAGGGTTGGGCACTGAAGCTTTCTTT
CASSFEGLGTEAFF
>NA|TRBV30|TRBD1|TRBJ1-1
TGTGCCTCCTTATGGGGACAGGTCGGTACTGAAGCTTTCTTT
CASLWGQVGTEAFF
>NA|TRBV11-2|TRBD1|TRBJ1-2
TGTGCCAGCAGCCCAGAGCCCGACAGGGTGGGTGGCTACACCTTC
CASSPEPDRVGGYTF
>once|TRBV28|NA|TRBJ1-5
TGTGCCAGCAGCCCCCGAGGCTTCGACAAGGCGTATCAGCCCCAGCATTTT
CASSPRGFDKAYQPQHF
>NA|TRBV29-1|TRBD1|TRBJ1-1
TGCAGCGCTCGGGACAGGGGGGCTGAAGCTTTCTTT
CSARDRGAEAFF
>few|TRBV2|NA|TRBJ2-3
TGTGCCAGCAGTGCGGATACGCAGTATTTT
CASSADTQYF
>NA|TRBV20-1|TRBD2|TRBJ2-3
TGCAGTGCTTCTCCCCTAACTAGCGGGGGAATAACAGATACGCAGTATTTT
CSASPLTSGGITDTQYF
>NA|TRBV5-1|TRBD1|TRBJ2-2
TGCGCCAGCAGCTTGGAGGGGGCCGGTACCGGGGAGCTGTTTTTT
CASSLEGAGTGELFF
>NA|TRBV5-1|NA|TRBJ2-5
TGCGCCAGCAGCTTGGGCCCGGGGGCGAATGAAGAGACCCAGTACTTC
CASSLGPGANEETQYF
>NA|TRBV5-1|NA|TRBJ2-1
TGCGCCAGCAGCGCCGAACTAGCCCACAGCTCCTACAATGAGCAGTTCTTC
CASSAELAHSSYNEQFF
>NA|TRBV10-3|TRBD2|TRBJ2-2
TGTGCCATCATTAGCGGGGCATCCGGGACTAGCGGGCGCAACCCGAACACCGGGGAGCTGTTTTTT
CAIISGASGTSGRNPNTGELFF
>NA|TRBV7-3|TRBD2|TRBJ2-7
TGTGCCAGCAGCTTAACCACTAGCGGGGGGGGCGAGCAGTACTTC
CASSLTTSGGGEQYF
>NA|TRBV30|TRBD2|TRBJ2-6
TGTGCCGGGGGGGTAGCTGGGGCCAACGTCCTGACTTTC
CAGGVAGANVLTF
>NA|TRBV2|NA|TRBJ2-1
TGTGCCAGCAGTGAAGGGCTAGCGCTGTCGATCAATGAGCAGTTCTTC
CASSEGLALSINEQFF
>NA|TRBV18|NA|TRBJ1-5
TGTGCCAGCTCACTAGGGAATCAGCCCCAGCATTTT
CASSLGNQPQHF
>NA|TRBV5-1|TRBD2|TRBJ2-2
TGCGCCAGCAGCGGGACTAGCGGGAGAACCGGGGAGCTGTTTTTT
CASSGTSGRTGELFF
>once|TRBV25-1|NA|TRBJ2-1
TGTGCCAGCGCCGGGCGGCAAGACAATGAGCAGTTCTTC
CASAGRQDNEQFF
>NA|TRBV11-2|NA|TRBJ2-1
TGTGCCAGCAGCTTAGATTACCGGAATGAGCAGTTCTTC
CASSLDYRNEQFF
>NA|TRBV3-1|TRBD2|TRBJ2-5
TGTGCCAGCAGCCCCAGGCGGGGGTATGGGGAGACCCAGTACTTC
CASSPRRGYGETQYF
>NA|TRBV28|NA|TRBJ1-1
TGTGCCAGCAGGACTCGACGTGACACTGAAGCTTTCTTT
CASRTRRDTEAFF
>NA|TRBV11-3|NA|TRBJ2-1
TGTGCCAGCAGCTTACAGGGAGAGCAGTTCTTC
CASSLQGEQFF
>NA|TRBV30|NA|TRBJ1-5
TGTGCCTGGAGTCCAACCGGGTTGAGCTTTAGCAATCAGCCCCAGCATTTT
CAWSPTGLSFSNQPQHF
>NA|TRBV6-2/TRBV6-3|NA|TRBJ2-2
TGTGCCAGCAAGCGACTAGTTGGCGGGGAGCTGTTTTTT
CASKRLVGGELFF
>NA|TRBV2|NA|TRBJ2-5
TGTGCCAGCAGTGACCAGGAATTGAGGACCCAGTACTTC
CASSDQELRTQYF
>NA|TRBV21-1|NA|TRBJ1-4
TGTGCCAGCAGCGGAGAGGAAAAACTGTTTTTT
CASSGEEKLFF
>NA|TRBV19|TRBD2|TRBJ2-2
TGTGCCGCGAGTCGGGATAGCGGGATTAACACCGGGGAGCTGTTTTTT
CAASRDSGINTGELFF
>NA|TRBV14|NA|TRBJ2-3
TGTGCCAGCAGCAACCCAGGGGGCACAGATACGCAGTATTTT
CASSNPGGTDTQYF
>NA|TRBV19|NA|TRBJ1-1
TGTGCCAGTAGTATAGGACAAATGAACACTGAAGCTTTCTTT
CASSIGQMNTEAFF
>NA|TRBV7-8|NA|TRBJ2-3
TGTGCCAGCAGCTTAGCTACTGGAGGTTCAGATACGCAGTATTTT
CASSLATGGSDTQYF
>once|TRBV19|NA|TRBJ1-2
TGTGCCAGTAGTGTCAGAAACTATGGCTACACCTTC
CASSVRNYGYTF
>NA|TRBV6-5|TRBD1|TRBJ1-1
TGTGCCAGCAGTAAGCTTCCAGGGGGGGCTGAAGCTTTCTTT
CASSKLPGGAEAFF
>NA|TRBV4-2|NA|TRBJ2-7
TGTGCCAGCAGCCAAGATCTTGCTGGAGCCCTCTCCGAGCAGTACTTC
CASSQDLAGALSEQYF
>NA|TRBV23-1|NA|TRBJ2-3
TGCGCCAGCAGTCAACCAACTCCGACGGGCACAGATACGCAGTATTTT
CASSQPTPTGTDTQYF
>NA|TRBV2|NA|TRBJ2-5
TGTGCCAGCAGTGACAGTGTGGAAGAGACCCAGTACTTC
CASSDSVEETQYF
>once|TRBV5-4|NA|TRBJ1-1
TGTGCCAGCAGCTTGGGTCGGGTGTTGATGAACACTGAAGCTTTCTTT
CASSLGRVLMNTEAFF
>NA|TRBV15|NA|TRBJ1-2
TGTGCCACCAGCAGAGATCCCGCATATGGCTACACCTTC
CATSRDPAYGYTF
>NA|TRBV7-3|NA|TRBJ2-2
TGTGCCAGCAGCCCCCGCGGAGGGGGGGGGACCGGGGAGCTGTTTTTT
CASSPRGGGGTGELFF
>NA|TRBV10-2|TRBD2|TRBJ2-1
TGCGCCAGCAGTCTAACGGGGGAGGGCAGGGATGAGCAGTTCTTC
CASSLTGEGRDEQFF
>NA|TRBV27|NA|TRBJ1-2
TGTGCCAGCAGTTTAGGGGACTCTATGCGCTACACCTTC
CASSLGDSMRYTF
>NA|TRBV5-1|TRBD1|TRBJ1-2
TGCGCCAGCAGCCCTGGACAGGCATCTTTCTATGGCTACACCTTC
CASSPGQASFYGYTF
>NA|TRBV28|NA|TRBJ1-2
TGTGCCAGCAGTCACGATAACTATGGCTACACCTTC
CASSHDNYGYTF
>NA|TRBV28|NA|TRBJ1-4
TGTGCCAGCAGTTTAAGTGGGACTAATGAAAAACTGTTTTTT
CASSLSGTNEKLFF
>NA|TRBV19|NA|TRBJ2-5
TGTGCCAGTAGTATAAACAGACAAGAGACCCAGTACTTC
CASSINRQETQYF
>NA|TRBV7-2|TRBD1|TRBJ2-1
TGTGCCAGCAGCTTAAATCAGGGGGCGGATGAGCAGTTCTTC
CASSLNQGADEQFF
>NA|TRBV3-1|NA|TRBJ2-1
TGTGCCAGCAGCCAAGAGGGGGTTGGGTCTTACAATGAGCAGTTCTTC
CASSQEGVGSYNEQFF
>NA|TRBV5-4|NA|TRBJ1-1
TGTGCCAGCAGCTTGAACGGGAGGGGGAACACTGAAGCTTTCTTT
CASSLNGRGNTEAFF
>once|TRBV2|NA|TRBJ1-6
TGTGCCAAGGGGGGCCAGGCCAATTCACCCCTCCACTTT
CAKGGQANSPLHF
>NA|TRBV29-1|TRBD2|TRBJ2-1
TGCAGCGTTGGCGGGAGGCTTTACAATGAGCAGTTCTTC
CSVGGRLYNEQFF